Shown below are 7 T cell receptor beta chains from a single sample sequenced in a study of T cell repertoires in cytomegalovirus infection. Via MiXCR, TCRdb re-called the reads, giving one row per CDR3 protein. The sample lists some 500,000 distinct CDR3 sequences; 30% to 35% were seen once. Their antigens remain unidentified. Sample: cultured PBMCs, taken from culture after CMV antigen stimulation. All receptors come from a human donor in good health (CMV status not recorded). Some clones in this sample may be carry-over from other donors' samples.

This clonotype was counted ten times or more. This sequence joins TRBV2 and TRBJ2-5; 13 nucleotides agree with TRBD2. CDR3 length: 13 residues. The trim removed 6 bases at V and 9 bases at J, leaving 4 bases unmatched. Germline values: CDR1 SNHLY, CDR2 FYNNEI. For the CDR3, the DNA is TGTGCCAGCAGACCCGGACTAGCGGGGGCCCAGTACTTC. Translation gives CASRPGLAGAQYF.

The rearrangement links TRBV12-3 or TRBV12-4 to TRBJ2-1; D is ambiguous. CDR3 length: 14 residues. Trimming took off 5 bases at V and 8 bases at J, with 16 bases between the two ends. The chain's CDR3 is CASSVFDQIDEQFF. DNA for the CDR3: TGTGCCAGCAGTGTGTTCGATCAGATCGATGAGCAGTTCTTC.

This rearrangement joins TRBV6-6 to TRBJ2-4, with 11 bases that match TRBD1. This CDR3 is 16 amino acids long. The V and J ends lost 2 bases and 9 bases, in that order; junction bases with no gene match: 9. The V gene's germline CDR1 is MNHNY and CDR2 SVGAGI (reference sequence). As DNA, the CDR3 is TGTGCCAGCAGTTACGGGACAGGGGGTCACGTAAGCATTCAGTACTTC. Translated: CASSYGTGGHVSIQYF.

V and J are TRBV10-3 and TRBJ2-7, with D possibly matching TRBD1 (6 bases). Germline V gene data show CDR1 as ENHRY and CDR2 as SYGVKD. The CDR3 has 13 amino acids. V lost 4 bases to trimming and J lost 2 bases, with 9 bases between them. The CDR3 spells CAISGQETYEQYF. The CDR3 DNA sequence: TGTGCCATCAGTGGACAGGAAACCTACGAGCAGTACTTC.

The chain employs TRBV12-3 or TRBV12-4 and TRBJ1-1; D is possibly TRBD1 (6 bases). The CDR3 covers 14 residues. V was clipped by 3 bases and J by 5 bases, with 13 bases between them. DNA for the CDR3: TGTGCCAGCAGTTTCGGCAGGGGAAGGACTGAAGCTTTCTTT. This codes for CASSFGRGRTEAFF.

This clonotype was seen a few times. The chain has TRBV7-2 and TRBJ2-2; 8 bases match TRBD2. The CDR3 has 16 residues. Germline V gives CDR1 SGHTA, CDR2 FQGNSA. V lost 5 bases, J lost 6 bases, and 11 bases stayed unmatched. CDR3 nucleotide sequence: TGTGCCAGCAGCCCCCGAAATAGCGGGATATCCGGGGAGCTGTTTTTT. It yields the protein CASSPRNSGISGELFF.

This chain joins TRBV27 and TRBJ1-2, with 9 bases lining up with TRBD1. The germline CDR1 and CDR2 sequences are MNHEY and SMNVEV (reference sequence). The trim removed 3 bases at V and 6 bases at J, leaving 5 bases unmatched. This CDR3 is 14 amino acids long. The CDR3 sequence: CASSFATGGDGYTF. CDR3 DNA: TGTGCCAGCAGTTTCGCGACAGGGGGGGATGGCTACACCTTC.